One and the same sample provided the 14 T cell receptor beta chains below, sequenced in a study of CD8 T cells in Susac syndrome (dated by TCRdb to the late 2010s). To prepare the library, the immunoSEQ multiplex PCR assay was applied. RNA was extracted using the RNeasy kit, and roughly 0.5 to 1 ug of the RNA was reverse transcribed with random hexamers. TCRdb itself trimmed the public reads at Q25 with fastp, ran MiXCR and retained productive beta chains. Entries are consolidated by CDR3 protein sequence, retaining the most common genes and DNA. In all, the sample holds roughly 180,000 distinct CDR3 sequences, and less than 95% of those were seen once. The leading ten clones occupy more than 0.1% of the sample. What was sequenced was CD4+ T cells from PBMCs. The receptors shown here come from a human donor in good health.

The rearrangement uses TRBV29-1 and TRBJ2-1; TRBD1 might be the D (6 bases). The germline V gene encodes CDR1 SQVTM and CDR2 ANQGSEA. This CDR3 spans 13 amino acids. V was clipped by 6 bases and J by 3 bases, with 12 bases between them. Written as DNA, the CDR3 is TGCAGCGTAACCGGGACAATCTACAATGAGCAGTTCTTC. Protein sequence: CSVTGTIYNEQFF.

The J gene is TRBJ1-1, the V gene TRBV5-1; a possible D gene is TRBD1 (6 bases). Trimming removed 2 bases at V and 0 bases at J, with 11 bases between. The germline gives CDR1 SGHRS, CDR2 YFSETQ. The CDR3 loop spans 15 amino acids. CDR3 DNA: TGCGCCAGCAGCTTTTTAGGGGGTGTGAACACTGAAGCTTTCTTT. Translating it yields CASSFLGGVNTEAFF.

This sequence joins TRBV30 and TRBJ2-7; TRBD1 aligns across 8 bases. The CDR3 loop spans 13 amino acids. Germline lookup yields CDR1 GTSNPN and CDR2 SVGIG (reference sequence). Trimming at V came to 3 bases and at J to 6 bases, leaving 7 bases not matched to a gene. The CDR3 DNA follows: TGTGCCTGGAGCCAGGACAGGGTGCGCGAGCAGTACTTC. Translation gives CAWSQDRVREQYF.

The chain has TRBV12-3 or TRBV12-4 and TRBJ1-2; D remains unclear. V lost 7 bases and J 5 bases, leaving 17 bases between the germline ends. The CDR3 has 14 residues. The CDR3 nucleotides read TGTGCCAGCACCATGGGGAGCCGGGTGTATGGCTACACCTTC. Translating gives CASTMGSRVYGYTF.

V usage is TRBV12-3 or TRBV12-4 and J usage is TRBJ2-3; the D is unclear. V lost 5 bases, J lost 0 bases, and 6 bases lay in between. The CDR3 consists of 13 residues. This CDR3 is CASSQSSTDTQYF. The CDR3 DNA follows: TGTGCCAGCAGTCAGTCTAGCACAGATACGCAGTATTTT.

This clonotype was seen a single time. The CDR3 sequence is CASSQRTGGYGYTF. CDR3 nucleotide sequence: TGTGCCAGCAGCCAGCGGACAGGGGGCTATGGCTACACCTTC. The V call is TRBV13, the J call TRBJ1-2; 10 bases line up with TRBD1. The CDR3 loop spans 14 amino acids. Germline V gene lookup returns CDR1 PRHDT and CDR2 FYEKMQ (reference sequence). V lost 5 bases, J lost 4 bases, and 4 bases stayed unmatched.

This clonotype was recorded only once. J is TRBJ2-7 and V is TRBV28; D might be TRBD1 or TRBD2, each matching 5 bases. The V gene's germline CDR1 is MDHEN and CDR2 SYDVKM. The length of the CDR3 is 13 residues. Trimming pared 6 bases from V and 2 bases from J, leaving 11 bases between. CDR3 sequence reads: CASRSGQPYEQYF. The CDR3 DNA sequence: TGTGCCAGCAGATCGGGGCAACCCTACGAGCAGTACTTC. The whole variable domain, remainder taken from reference TRBV28 and TRBJ2-7, is DVKVTQSSRYLVKRTGEKVFLECVQDMDHENMFWYRQDPGLGLRLIYFSYDVKMKEKGDIPEGYSVSREKKERFSLILESASTNQTSMYLCASRSGQPYEQYFGPGTRLTVT.

V and J are TRBV5-1 and TRBJ2-1; 10 bases fit TRBD1. From germline, CDR1 is SGHRS and CDR2 YFSETQ. The ends lost 4 bases at V and 7 bases at J; junction bases unmatched: 8. The CDR3 length is 15 residues. The CDR3 here is CASSLGDRGINEQFF. The DNA of the CDR3 is TGCGCCAGCAGCCTGGGGGACAGGGGTATTAATGAGCAGTTCTTC.

The V and J genes are TRBV7-9 and TRBJ2-2; D unclear. The V and J ends lost 3 bases and 2 bases respectively, with 7 bases between them. Germline V gene data show CDR1 as SEHNR and CDR2 as FQNEAQ (reference sequence). The CDR3 is 14 residues long. The CDR3 protein is CASSFHGNTGELFF. CDR3 nucleotides: TGTGCCAGCAGCTTCCATGGCAACACCGGGGAGCTGTTTTTT.

The chain is built from TRBV9 and TRBJ2-7; D possibly corresponds to TRBD2 (5 bases). The CDR3 covers 15 residues. Germline V CDR1 and CDR2: SGDLS, YYNGEE. V gave up 1 base and J gave up 6 bases, with 17 bases separating them. The CDR3 coding sequence is TGTGCCAGCAGCGTATATTCCGGGATAGGGATCGAGCAGTACTTC. It codes for CASSVYSGIGIEQYF.

The chain links TRBV29-1 to TRBJ2-5; perhaps TRBD2 as D (6 bases). The CDR3 length is 11 residues. Trimming cost V 8 bases and J 6 bases, with 13 bases left between them. CDR1 is SQVTM and CDR2 is ANQGSEA in the germline V gene. Here the CDR3 reads CSTYGGKTQYF. The CDR3 DNA is TGCAGCACTTACGGGGGAAAGACCCAGTACTTC.

CDR3 region: CASSQGRRTGELFF. The CDR3 bases are TGTGCCAGCAGCCAAGGTCGAAGAACCGGGGAGCTGTTTTTT. The chain employs TRBV14 and TRBJ2-2; D unresolved. The V gene lost 1 base and the J gene lost 5 bases, with 8 bases spanning the gap. CDR3 size: 14 residues. Germline V CDR1 and CDR2: SGHDN, FVKESK.

The chain has TRBV27 and TRBJ2-3; 12 nucleotides match TRBD2. V shed 1 base, J shed 4 bases, and the junction held 6 bases outside the gene matches. Germline CDR1 reads MNHEY; CDR2 reads SMNVEV (reference sequence). The CDR3 has 17 residues. This CDR3 reads CASSLFPLAGGPDTQYF. The CDR3 DNA reads TGTGCCAGCAGTTTATTTCCACTAGCGGGAGGACCAGATACGCAGTATTTT.

The V and J genes are TRBV12-3 or TRBV12-4 and TRBJ1-1; 8 bases line up with TRBD1. CDR3 size: 15 residues. After removal of 6 bases from V and 0 bases from J, the junction contained 6 bases not matched to a gene. The CDR3 DNA is TGTGCCAGCAGATCAACAGGGGGGGTGAACACTGAAGCTTTCTTT. It codes for CASRSTGGVNTEAFF.